The 7 T cell receptor beta chains given below trace back to one sample, sequenced in a study of CD8 T cells in ankylosing spondylitis listed by TCRdb under 2017. The library was made by 5' RACE. TCRdb lists the instrument as Illumina HiSeq 2500. TCRdb trimmed public reads at Q25 via fastp, called clones via MiXCR and kept in-frame beta chains. Each record represents a unique CDR3 protein, reported with the most common genes and DNA among its rows. This sample is represented by under 450,000 distinct CDR3 sequences; approximately 22% of them were singletons. In total, the top ten clones hold under 15% of the sample. The specimen sequenced was blood, either unsorted or a sorted T cell fraction (not recorded which). The receptors originated from a male donor with ankylosing spondylitis or in good health (not recorded which).

The V and J genes are TRBV7-3 and TRBJ2-5; weak D call: TRBD1 (8 bases). There are 13 residues in the CDR3. Germline V gives CDR1 SGHTA, CDR2 FQGTGA. V lost 6 bases and J lost 7, with 15 bases in between. The CDR3 is CASSPTGEGTQYF. Written as DNA, the CDR3 is TGTGCCAGCAGTCCGACAGGGGAGGGGACCCAGTACTTC.

The V gene is TRBV27, the J gene TRBJ1-2, with 8 bases that match TRBD1. CDR1 is MNHEY and CDR2 is SMNVEV in the germline V gene (reference sequence). The CDR3 sequence is 13 residues long. With V trimmed by 7 bases and J by 8 bases, 9 bases remained unmatched. CDR3 amino acids: CASTAGGQEGYTF. In DNA form, the CDR3 reads TGTGCCAGCACTGCAGGGGGCCAGGAAGGCTACACCTTC.

The chain combines TRBV20-1 with TRBJ1-2; D uncertain. This CDR3 region has 13 residues. Germline values: CDR1 DFQATT, CDR2 SNEGSKA (reference sequence). V shed 6 bases and J shed 0 bases, with 11 bases lying between them. The CDR3 DNA follows: TGCAGTGCCCTGCGGCCAGCTAACTATGGCTACACCTTC. This translates into CSALRPANYGYTF.

The chain links TRBV29-1 to TRBJ2-3, with a weak D call TRBD2 (5 bases). The V and J ends lost 0 bases and 3 bases respectively, with 7 bases between them. The CDR3 extends over 13 amino acids. Germline loops: CDR1 SQVTM, CDR2 ANQGSEA. The CDR3 nucleotides read TGCAGCGTTGAAGACGGGGTTACAGATACGCAGTATTTT. It encodes CSVEDGVTDTQYF.

The rearrangement links TRBV30 to TRBJ2-7, with D perhaps TRBD1 (6 bases). The CDR3 totals 15 residues. Trimming removed 0 bases at V and 4 bases at J, with 16 bases between. Germline V gives CDR1 GTSNPN, CDR2 SVGIG (reference sequence). The CDR3 is CAWSVQVGTSYEQYF. CDR3 coding DNA: TGTGCCTGGAGTGTACAGGTGGGGACATCTTACGAGCAGTACTTC.

The rearrangement uses TRBV6-2 or TRBV6-3 and TRBJ2-7; possibly TRBD2 for D (5 bases). The CDR3 is 15 residues long. With 3 bases removed from V and 0 bases from J, the gap between germline ends came to 12 bases. Germline V CDR1 and CDR2: MNHEY, SVGEGT. CDR3 coding DNA: TGTGCCAGCAGTTATTTTGTGGGGAGCTCCTACGAGCAGTACTTC. Protein: CASSYFVGSSYEQYF.

V and J are TRBV19 and TRBJ2-5; no definite D call. CDR1 LNHDA and CDR2 SQIVND come from the germline V gene (reference sequence). The CDR3 consists of 14 residues. V lost 3 bases and J lost 5, with 13 bases in between. The CDR3 coding sequence is TGTGCCAGTAGTATGTCTACCGGGTTGGAGACCCAGTACTTC. It translates to CASSMSTGLETQYF.